The subject of this entry is one T cell receptor (beta chain). The same CDR3 can be traced to other DNA sequences in this sample. The V gene end was trimmed by 2 bases and the J gene end by 2 bases; junction bases not matched to a gene: 6. CDR1 and CDR2 (germline): LNHDA, SQIVND (reference sequence). This CDR3 has 16 amino acids. This entry belongs to a study of blood T cell repertoires in COVID-19. Turning to the study itself: Acute and convalescent COVID-19 specimens originated in the United States, Italy and Spain. The cDNA or gDNA used as material had been derived from T cells, B-cell-depleted T cells, or PBMCs.

As originally analysed: Estimates of nucleated cell counts were drawn from the amplification of reference gene primers. TCRdb keeps only in-frame clones here, not all; method: immunoSEQ multiplex PCR. The V and J calls and the clone size are those of that table, but D and trimming were determined from the DNA. The sample has 350,000 or so clones; 80% to 90% are singletons. The V gene is TRBV19, the J gene TRBJ2-3; 8 bases are shared with TRBD2. The sample was peripheral blood. This clonotype originated in a man aged 25 to 45 with active or convalescent COVID-19. The chain's CDR3 is CASSIRGGGDTDTQYF. As DNA, the CDR3 is TGTGCCAGTAGTATACGGGGGGGCGGGGACACAGATACGCAGTATTTT.